The rows below give T cell receptor beta chains drawn from one sample of a study of CD8 T cells in ankylosing spondylitis. Using its own MiXCR run on the 5' RACE reads, TCRdb lists one record per CDR3 protein. The sample yields some 250,000 distinct CDR3 sequences, around 10% seen once. Input material: blood, either unsorted or a sorted T cell fraction (not recorded which). The receptors stem from a male donor with ankylosing spondylitis or in good health (not recorded which). The CDR3 runs from the conserved cysteine through the conserved F or W. A D gene is named only where the DNA matches it firmly. For some rows the clone size is stated as once, few or many, or as a class when expanded; others skip it.

J | size | D | V | CDR3 | DNA
TRBJ2-1 | many | TRBD2 | TRBV20-1 | CSGEVTSGGPEQFF | TGCAGTGGCGAGGTGACTAGCGGAGGACCTGAGCAGTTCTTC
TRBJ2-7 | . | . | TRBV5-1 | CASSPLGVTYEQYF | TGCGCCAGCAGCCCACTGGGGGTGACCTACGAGCAGTACTTC
TRBJ2-7 | . | . | TRBV7-9 | CASSLGQESYEQYF | TGTGCCAGCAGCTTAGGTCAGGAGTCCTACGAGCAGTACTTC
TRBJ1-5 | . | TRBD1 | TRBV12-3/TRBV12-4 | CASSTGQGGNQPQHF | TGTGCCAGCAGTACTGGACAGGGTGGCAATCAGCCCCAGCATTTT
TRBJ2-3 | many | . | TRBV9 | CASSAHIGGDTQYF | TGTGCCAGCAGCGCACACATAGGAGGGGATACGCAGTATTTT
TRBJ1-2 | many | TRBD1 | TRBV27 | CASSPEGAINYGYTF | TGTGCCAGCAGTCCCGAGGGGGCCATTAACTATGGCTACACCTTC
TRBJ2-3 | many | . | TRBV9 | CASSGGTRTLGDTQYF | TGTGCCAGCAGTGGAGGGACGCGGACCCTGGGAGATACGCAGTATTTT
TRBJ2-3 | few | TRBD1 | TRBV20-1 | CSARAGTGDPDTQYF | TGCAGTGCTAGAGCAGGGACAGGGGACCCAGATACGCAGTATTTT
TRBJ2-1 | many | . | TRBV6-5 | CASSYSTFGRGSYNEQFF | TGTGCCAGCAGTTACTCGACGTTCGGGCGGGGTTCCTACAATGAGCAGTTCTTC
TRBJ2-1 | many | TRBD2 | TRBV6-4 | CASSATSGPGNEQFF | TGTGCCAGCAGTGCCACTAGCGGGCCTGGGAATGAGCAGTTCTTC
TRBJ2-5 | many | . | TRBV20-1 | CSAGPGGSQETQYF | TGCAGTGCCGGCCCCGGGGGCTCTCAAGAGACCCAGTACTTC
TRBJ2-3 | . | . | TRBV20-1 | CSAATGSDTQYF | TGCAGTGCTGCTACAGGGTCGGATACGCAGTATTTT
TRBJ1-1 | . | TRBD1 | TRBV5-1 | CASSLGGDRDANTEAFF | TGCGCCAGCAGCTTGGGGGGGGACAGGGACGCGAACACTGAAGCTTTCTTT
TRBJ2-5 | many | TRBD1 | TRBV5-1 | CASSEGQQETQYF | TGCGCCAGCAGTGAGGGACAGCAAGAGACCCAGTACTTC
TRBJ2-7 | few | TRBD1 | TRBV6-1 | CASSEPYGTGSYEQYF | TGTGCCAGCAGTGAACCCTATGGGACAGGTTCCTACGAGCAGTACTTC
TRBJ2-1 | few | . | TRBV20-1 | CSARPGTGGNEQFF | TGCAGTGCTAGACCCGGGACTGGCGGGAATGAGCAGTTCTTC
TRBJ2-1 | few | . | TRBV11-2 | CASSGGQTSSYNEQFF | TGTGCCAGCAGCGGTGGACAAACGAGCTCCTACAATGAGCAGTTCTTC
TRBJ2-7 | few | TRBD2 | TRBV5-5 | CASLQTGTSYEQYF | TGTGCCAGTCTGCAAACCGGGACTAGCTACGAGCAGTACTTC
TRBJ1-6 | few | . | TRBV9 | CASSPPTGSLSSPLHF | TGTGCCAGCAGCCCCCCTACAGGGTCTTTGAGTTCACCCCTCCACTTT
TRBJ2-7 | many | . | TRBV11-2 | CASSLSPAGEQYF | TGTGCCAGCAGCTTAAGTCCGGCTGGCGAGCAGTACTTC
TRBJ2-2 | . | . | TRBV28 | CASTLWDTGELFF | TGTGCCAGCACTCTGTGGGATACCGGGGAGCTGTTTTTT
TRBJ2-7 | many | . | TRBV15 | CATSRDLGQTYEQYF | TGTGCCACCAGCAGAGATCTAGGACAGACCTACGAGCAGTACTTC